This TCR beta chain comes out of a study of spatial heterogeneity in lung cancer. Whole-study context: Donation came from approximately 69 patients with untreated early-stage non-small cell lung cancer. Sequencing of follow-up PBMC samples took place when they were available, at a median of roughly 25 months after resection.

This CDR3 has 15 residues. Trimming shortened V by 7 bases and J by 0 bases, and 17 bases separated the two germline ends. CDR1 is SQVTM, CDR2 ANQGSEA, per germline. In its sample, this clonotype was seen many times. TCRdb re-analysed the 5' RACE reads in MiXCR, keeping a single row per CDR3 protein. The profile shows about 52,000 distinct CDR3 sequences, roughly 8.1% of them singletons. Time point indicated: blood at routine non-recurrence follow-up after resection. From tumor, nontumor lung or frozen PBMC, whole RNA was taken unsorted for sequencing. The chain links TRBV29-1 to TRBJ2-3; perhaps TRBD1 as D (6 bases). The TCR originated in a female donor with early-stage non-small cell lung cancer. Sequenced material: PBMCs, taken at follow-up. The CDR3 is CSANPDRSSTDTQYF. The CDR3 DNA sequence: TGCAGCGCGAATCCCGACAGGTCTAGCACAGATACGCAGTATTTT.